This T cell receptor (beta chain) derives from a study of cytomegalovirus exposure and HLA in healthy donors. General study results and limits: Diagnosis of cytomegalovirus status made by the classifier reportedly showed high specificity and sensitivity. In vitro data verified a few CMV-associated chains as specific for CMV antigens. Cytomegalovirus-associated TCR beta chains were listed, numbering 164.

CDR1 is SGHRS and CDR2 is YFSETQ in the germline V gene. With V trimmed by 4 bases and J by 15 bases, 9 bases remained unmatched. There are 14 residues in the CDR3. Data came from immunoSEQ multiplex PCR; TCRdb stores just in-frame clones and leaves some out. The sample lists 300,000 to 350,000 clones, roughly 90% seen once, with approximately 0.96% in the top ten. Of note for this clone: The antigen remains unidentified.

The chain uses TRBV5-1 and TRBJ1-6; 11 nucleotides match TRBD1. The specimen sequenced was PBMCs. This clonotype originated in a young man in good health and CMV-seronegative. Written as DNA, the CDR3 is TGCGCCAGCAGCGCGGACAGGGGGCGCGGAAACCTCCACTTT. This encodes CASSADRGRGNLHF.